Below, one T cell receptor beta chain is given with its context. Its antigen remains unidentified. This clone may be a read error of a much larger clone one base away. The entry originates in a study of Graves' ophthalmopathy and Graves' hyperthyroidism. Broader study findings: In blood appeared most of the expanded thyroid clonotypes whose frequency exceeded 0.001. The model's prediction of ophthalmopathy progression had 70.59% sensitivity and roughly 72% specificity.

Amplification of the TCR beta CDR3 regions used RNA transcripts (as template). After a first-round RT-PCR with HTBI primers, a second-round multiplex PCR was run. MiXCR was run by TCRdb on the multiplex PCR reads, yielding one entry per CDR3 protein. The sample has some 1.1 million distinct CDR3 sequences; around a third are singletons. Germline loops: CDR1 SQVTM, CDR2 ANQGSEA. CDR3 length equals 12 residues. Additional autoimmune diseases, uncontrolled infections, pregnancy or lactation disqualified patients. The sequencing sample was made of peripheral blood or thyroid tissue (not recorded which). The source is an adult man with Graves' hyperthyroidism. This chain links TRBV29-1 with TRBJ2-7; 7 bases are shared with TRBD1. The closer fit of TRBJ2-1 to the DNA end suggests the J call may be wrong. The CDR3 DNA reads as TGCGCAGAGACAGGGTACTACAATGAGCAGTTCTTC. Encoded protein: CAETGYYNEQFF.